A selection of T cell receptor beta chains follows, all from one sample in a study of shared clonotypes between healthy human individuals. Produced via immunoSEQ multiplex PCR; TCRdb's table is partial and in-frame only. The table lists roughly 1,800,000 clones, 85% to 95% of them singletons, with 1% to 1.5% in the top ten. Sequencing was done on a sample of naive CD8+ T cells sorted from blood. These receptors originate from a man aged 18 to 30 in good health. Both conserved end residues are part of each CDR3. The D gene is left open where the match is weak. Expanded clones are given a class, and other clones once, few, many or no size at all.

clone_size: .
d_call: TRBD1
v_call: TRBV27
j_call: TRBJ1-6
cdr3_aa: CASSPGQGIMPLHF
cdr3_nt: TGTGCCAGTTCCCCGGGACAGGGAATTATGCCCCTCCACTTT

clone_size: once
d_call: .
v_call: TRBV19
j_call: TRBJ2-7
cdr3_aa: CASSMVGYEQYF
cdr3_nt: TGTGCCAGTAGTATGGTCGGTTACGAGCAGTACTTC

clone_size: .
d_call: .
v_call: TRBV6-5
j_call: TRBJ2-3
cdr3_aa: CASSYSGEADTQYF
cdr3_nt: TGTGCCAGCAGTTACTCAGGGGAGGCAGATACGCAGTATTTT

clone_size: .
d_call: .
v_call: TRBV21-1
j_call: TRBJ1-2
cdr3_aa: CASSSRTFFPNYGYTF
cdr3_nt: TGTGCCAGCAGCTCCCGGACATTCTTCCCTAACTATGGCTACACCTTC

clone_size: .
d_call: TRBD1
v_call: TRBV12-5
j_call: TRBJ2-7
cdr3_aa: CASGSSDRGITYEQYF
cdr3_nt: TGTGCTAGTGGATCCTCAGACAGGGGGATTACCTACGAGCAGTACTTC

clone_size: .
d_call: TRBD1
v_call: TRBV7-8
j_call: TRBJ1-3
cdr3_aa: CASSPYRGEGSGNTIYF
cdr3_nt: TGTGCCAGCAGCCCCTACAGGGGTGAAGGCTCTGGAAACACCATATATTTT

clone_size: once
d_call: .
v_call: TRBV7-9
j_call: TRBJ2-7
cdr3_aa: CASSLGYGKGSYEQYF
cdr3_nt: TGTGCCAGCAGCTTAGGATACGGGAAGGGATCCTACGAGCAGTACTTC

clone_size: .
d_call: .
v_call: TRBV30
j_call: TRBJ1-4
cdr3_aa: CAWSVQGGKLFF
cdr3_nt: TGTGCCTGGAGTGTACAGGGAGGAAAACTGTTTTTT

clone_size: .
d_call: TRBD2
v_call: TRBV27
j_call: TRBJ2-1
cdr3_aa: CASSLLGTSGSNEQFF
cdr3_nt: TGTGCCAGCAGTTTATTGGGGACTAGCGGGTCCAATGAGCAGTTCTTC

clone_size: .
d_call: .
v_call: TRBV7-9
j_call: TRBJ2-7
cdr3_aa: CASSFATDYEQYF
cdr3_nt: TGTGCCAGCAGCTTCGCCACAGACTACGAGCAGTACTTC

clone_size: .
d_call: .
v_call: TRBV27
j_call: TRBJ1-1
cdr3_aa: CASTTGEGGEAFF
cdr3_nt: TGTGCCAGTACGACAGGAGAGGGGGGTGAAGCTTTCTTT

clone_size: few
d_call: .
v_call: TRBV7-2
j_call: TRBJ2-3
cdr3_aa: CASILLAPGGATDTQYF
cdr3_nt: TGTGCCAGCATCCTCCTCGCCCCGGGGGGCGCCACAGATACGCAGTATTTT

clone_size: .
d_call: TRBD1
v_call: TRBV7-9
j_call: TRBJ2-7
cdr3_aa: CASSLRAGGYYEQYF
cdr3_nt: TGTGCCAGCAGCCTCCGGGCAGGGGGCTACTACGAGCAGTACTTC

clone_size: .
d_call: .
v_call: TRBV19
j_call: TRBJ1-1
cdr3_aa: CASSSPQGTEAFF
cdr3_nt: TGTGCCAGTAGCTCCCCACAGGGAACTGAAGCTTTCTTT

clone_size: .
d_call: .
v_call: TRBV9
j_call: TRBJ1-4
cdr3_aa: CASSPRGGEKLFF
cdr3_nt: TGTGCCAGCAGCCCTCGAGGTGGTGAAAAACTGTTTTTT

clone_size: .
d_call: TRBD1
v_call: TRBV27
j_call: TRBJ1-5
cdr3_aa: CASSWTGLNQPQHF
cdr3_nt: TGTGCCAGCAGTTGGACAGGCCTCAATCAGCCCCAGCATTTT

clone_size: .
d_call: .
v_call: TRBV25-1
j_call: TRBJ2-1
cdr3_aa: CASRKGGNNNEQFF
cdr3_nt: TGTGCCAGTAGAAAGGGCGGCAACAACAATGAGCAGTTCTTC

clone_size: .
d_call: TRBD2
v_call: TRBV7-3
j_call: TRBJ2-1
cdr3_aa: CASSVSLSGGSNEQFF
cdr3_nt: TGTGCCAGCAGCGTATCCCTGTCGGGGGGGAGCAATGAGCAGTTCTTC

clone_size: .
d_call: .
v_call: TRBV7-9
j_call: TRBJ1-4
cdr3_aa: CASSGRAATNEKLFF
cdr3_nt: TGTGCCAGCAGTGGACGGGCAGCAACTAATGAAAAACTGTTTTTT

clone_size: .
d_call: .
v_call: TRBV6-6
j_call: TRBJ2-7
cdr3_aa: CASTNSGVSYEQYF
cdr3_nt: TGTGCCAGCACCAATTCAGGGGTGTCCTACGAGCAGTACTTC

clone_size: .
d_call: .
v_call: TRBV13
j_call: TRBJ1-4
cdr3_aa: CASSLPGGEKLFF
cdr3_nt: TGTGCCAGCAGCTTACCGGGTGGGGAAAAACTGTTTTTT

clone_size: .
d_call: .
v_call: TRBV5-6
j_call: TRBJ1-4
cdr3_aa: CASSFGSGSVKLFF
cdr3_nt: TGTGCCAGCAGCTTCGGTTCAGGGTCGGTAAAACTGTTTTTT

clone_size: .
d_call: .
v_call: TRBV7-9
j_call: TRBJ2-1
cdr3_aa: CASSSIIGEWRSYNEQFF
cdr3_nt: TGTGCCAGCAGCTCTATAATAGGGGAGTGGCGATCCTACAATGAGCAGTTCTTC

clone_size: .
d_call: .
v_call: TRBV7-6
j_call: TRBJ1-5
cdr3_aa: CASSLGGDQPQHF
cdr3_nt: TGTGCCAGCAGCTTAGGTGGGGATCAGCCCCAGCATTTT

clone_size: .
d_call: .
v_call: TRBV6-5
j_call: TRBJ2-3
cdr3_aa: CASSYGSTDTQYF
cdr3_nt: TGTGCCAGCAGTTATGGGAGCACAGATACGCAGTATTTT

clone_size: once
d_call: .
v_call: TRBV11-2
j_call: TRBJ1-2
cdr3_aa: CASSLGAGGRYGYTF
cdr3_nt: TGTGCCAGCAGCTTAGGGGCGGGGGGCAGGTATGGCTACACCTTC

clone_size: .
d_call: .
v_call: TRBV7-9
j_call: TRBJ2-6
cdr3_aa: CASSFVGAPGANVLTF
cdr3_nt: TGTGCCAGCAGCTTTGTCGGTGCTCCCGGGGCCAACGTCCTGACTTTC

clone_size: .
d_call: TRBD1
v_call: TRBV4-1
j_call: TRBJ2-7
cdr3_aa: CASSQDRGQSYEQYF
cdr3_nt: TGCGCCAGCAGCCAAGACAGGGGGCAATCCTACGAGCAGTACTTC

clone_size: .
d_call: .
v_call: TRBV12-5
j_call: TRBJ2-7
cdr3_aa: CASGLVMGGEQYF
cdr3_nt: TGTGCTAGTGGTTTGGTAATGGGTGGCGAGCAGTACTTC